This entry lists 27 T cell receptor beta chains sequenced from one sample in a study of blood T cell repertoires in COVID-19 (TCRdb year 2020). Library prep was done by the immunoSEQ multiplex PCR assay. TCRdb took this table from immuneACCESS and kept in-frame rearrangements with V and J called. Such tables lack part of the clones; where checked against another copy, unresolved V genes explain under half of the gap, and the rest is unexplained. The sample contains about 150,000 clones, roughly 89% of them found a single time. Around 0.91% of the sample goes to the ten largest clones. Sequencing was done on a sample of peripheral blood. The receptor source for this set is a woman between 45 and 60 years old with acute or convalescent COVID-19.

This rearrangement joins TRBV14 to TRBJ1-2, with no clear D. Trimming took off 0 bases at V and 2 bases at J, with 10 bases between the two ends. Germline-derived CDR1 and CDR2 are SGHDN and FVKESK. The CDR3 covers 15 residues. CDR3 DNA sequence: TGTGCCAGCAGCCAAGATCCGGCAGGCAACTATGGCTACACCTTC. This translates into CASSQDPAGNYGYTF.

The CDR3: CASSPNYVAYEQYF. In nucleotides, the CDR3 is TGTGCCAGCAGTCCTAACTATGTAGCCTACGAGCAGTACTTC. The V gene is TRBV3-1 (or the pseudogene TRBV3-2), the J gene TRBJ2-7, with no clear D. Trimming took off 6 bases at V and 2 bases at J, with 14 bases between the two ends. Germline lookup yields CDR1 LGHDT and CDR2 YNNKEL (reference sequence). The CDR3 contains 14 residues.

J is TRBJ1-1 and V is TRBV29-1; 7 bases are shared with TRBD1. From germline, CDR1 is SQVTM and CDR2 ANQGSEA. With 3 bases clipped from V and 0 bases from J, the junction kept 10 bases outside the gene matches. CDR3 size: 16 residues. For the CDR3, the DNA is TGCAGCGTTGAGGGGTGGGGAAGGGGGCTGAACACTGAAGCTTTCTTT. It translates to CSVEGWGRGLNTEAFF.

V is TRBV7-9 and J is TRBJ2-1; 13 bases line up with TRBD2. The CDR3 contains 17 residues. V trimming: 4 bases; J trimming: 12 bases; junction bases outside the gene matches: 15. The V gene's germline CDR1 is SEHNR and CDR2 FQNEAQ (reference sequence). For the CDR3, the DNA is TGTGCCAGCAGCTCGAACACCCCGGGACTAGCGGGACCAGGGCAGTTCTTC. It specifies CASSSNTPGLAGPGQFF.

The chain combines TRBV24-1 with TRBJ1-2; D not certain. V lost 0 bases and J 4 bases, leaving 17 bases between the germline ends. CDR3 length: 17 residues. Germline V gives CDR1 KGHDR, CDR2 SFDVKD. The chain's CDR3 is CATSDLQGRRSPYGYTF. In DNA, the CDR3 is TGTGCCACCAGTGATTTGCAAGGGAGACGAAGCCCCTATGGCTACACCTTC.

This chain connects TRBV19 to TRBJ1-2; D ambiguous. CDR3 length: 14 amino acids. The V gene lost 5 bases and the J gene lost 4 bases, with 14 bases spanning the gap. CDR1 and CDR2 (germline): LNHDA, SQIVND (reference sequence). CDR3 loop: CASSLRTEGYGYTF. In nucleotides, the CDR3 is TGTGCCAGTAGTTTAAGGACCGAGGGCTATGGCTACACCTTC.

The gene calls are TRBV18 and TRBJ2-7; 9 bases match TRBD1. The CDR3 loop spans 13 amino acids. The V gene end was trimmed by 6 bases and the J gene end by 6 bases; junction bases not matched to a gene: 6. Germline loops: CDR1 KGHSH, CDR2 LQKENI. The CDR3 is CASSPGQGREQYF. CDR3 sequence (DNA): TGTGCCAGCTCCCCGGGACAGGGTCGCGAGCAGTACTTC.

The chain is built from TRBV5-1 and TRBJ1-1; TRBD1 matches at 10 bases. The V gene's germline CDR1 is SGHRS and CDR2 YFSETQ. CDR3 length equals 17 residues. The junction had 9 bases not matched to a gene; V was cut back by 3 bases and J by 1 base. The CDR3 sequence is CASSWTGTGAANTEAFF. The DNA of the CDR3 is TGCGCCAGCAGCTGGACCGGGACAGGGGCCGCGAACACTGAAGCTTTCTTT. Using reference TRBV5-1 and TRBJ1-1 for the parts outside the CDR3, the full variable domain is KAGVTQTPRYLIKTRGQQVTLSCSPISGHRSVSWYQQTPGQGLQFLFEYFSETQRNKGNFPGRFSGRQFSNSRSEMNVSTLELGDSALYLCASSWTGTGAANTEAFFGQGTRLTVV.

The genes are TRBV11-2 and TRBJ1-3; no clear D. This CDR3 has 15 residues. Trimming took off 0 bases at V and 1 base at J, with 7 bases between the two ends. Germline V gives CDR1 SGHAT, CDR2 FQNNGV. CDR3 DNA: TGTGCCAGCAGCTTAGAGGGGAGTTCTGGAAACACCATATATTTT. Amino acid sequence: CASSLEGSSGNTIYF.

This chain joins TRBV7-6 and TRBJ1-2; D unclear. Germline V gene lookup returns CDR1 SGHVS and CDR2 FNYEAQ. This CDR3 comprises 15 residues. V was shortened by 3 bases and J by 0 bases, with 11 bases between the two germline ends. The CDR3 reads CASSLADKSNYGYTF. CDR3 DNA sequence: TGTGCCAGCAGCTTGGCCGACAAGTCTAACTATGGCTACACCTTC.

This rearrangement joins TRBV29-1 to TRBJ2-3; D possibly corresponds to TRBD1 (7 bases). This CDR3 has 14 residues. Germline-derived CDR1 and CDR2 are SQVTM and ANQGSEA. V lost 7 bases, J lost 4 bases, and 18 bases lay in between. The DNA of the CDR3 is TGCAGCGGCCAAGGTGGCAGGGGGGCAGATACGCAGTATTTT. As protein: CSGQGGRGADTQYF.

The rearrangement links TRBV5-1 to TRBJ2-7; TRBD2 matches 8 bases. This CDR3 has 15 amino acids. V was pared by 0 bases and J by 3 bases, with 5 bases of the junction left unmatched. In germline, CDR1 is SGHRS, CDR2 YFSETQ. CDR3 DNA: TGCGCCAGCAGCTTGGATCCAGCGGGAGTCTACGAGCAGTACTTC. Translated, it gives CASSLDPAGVYEQYF.

The V call is TRBV6-6, the J call TRBJ1-5, with TRBD1 matching over 11 bases. CDR1 MNHNY and CDR2 SVGAGI come from the germline V gene (reference sequence). The CDR3 is made up of 16 amino acids. J gave up 7 bases and V 0 bases, and 5 bases lay outside the gene matches. DNA for the CDR3: TGTGCCAGCAGTTACTCGTCGGGACAGGGGGTACAGCCCCAGCATTTT. Protein product: CASSYSSGQGVQPQHF.

The chain has TRBV30 and TRBJ1-6; 8 positions match TRBD1. CDR1 GTSNPN and CDR2 SVGIG come from the germline V gene (reference sequence). The CDR3 covers 14 residues. V trimming: 2 bases; J trimming: 8 bases; junction bases outside the gene matches: 5. Written as DNA, the CDR3 is TGTGCCTGGAGTACAGGGGGACCTGATTCACCCCTCCACTTT. Translating it yields CAWSTGGPDSPLHF.

The chain employs TRBV6-6 and TRBJ2-5; 11 nucleotides align to TRBD2. The ends lost 0 bases at V and 4 bases at J; junction bases unmatched: 4. The V gene's germline CDR1 is MNHNY and CDR2 SVGAGI (reference sequence). The CDR3 sequence is 16 residues long. CDR3: CASSYSGTSGGETQYF. The CDR3 DNA reads as TGTGCCAGCAGTTACTCAGGGACTAGCGGTGGAGAGACCCAGTACTTC.

The rearrangement joins TRBV7-9 to TRBJ1-4; D is perhaps TRBD1 (6 bases). The V gene's germline CDR1 is SEHNR and CDR2 FQNEAQ (reference sequence). V was pared by 1 base and J by 7 bases, with 13 bases between. The CDR3 totals 15 residues. CDR3 residues: CASSLDTGSGEKLFF. CDR3 sequence (DNA): TGTGCCAGCAGCTTAGATACAGGGTCGGGTGAAAAACTGTTTTTT.

The chain links TRBV9 to TRBJ2-3; tentatively, D is TRBD2 (6 bases). Trimming pared 0 bases from V and 7 bases from J, leaving 12 bases between. The CDR3 consists of 14 residues. Germline V CDR1 and CDR2: SGDLS, YYNGEE. The CDR3, as DNA: TGTGCCAGCAGCGTAGGCGGGGAACCCCATACGCAGTATTTT. Translation: CASSVGGEPHTQYF.

This chain joins TRBV28 and TRBJ1-2; D gene unclear. V was trimmed by 5 bases and J by 8 bases, leaving 21 bases between them. Germline CDR1 MDHEN, CDR2 SYDVKM. The CDR3 totals 15 residues. The CDR3 nucleotides read TGTGCCAGCAGTAAGGAGTCCGGCTTGGGTAACGGCTACACCTTC. Its translation: CASSKESGLGNGYTF.

This chain connects TRBV30 to TRBJ2-7, with TRBD1 matching 8 bases. This CDR3 is 14 amino acids long. J was trimmed by 3 bases and V by 4 bases; bases with no gene match: 8. CDR1 is GTSNPN, CDR2 SVGIG, per germline (reference sequence). The CDR3 bases are TGTGCCTGGACTAAGACAGGGGACGTCTACGAGCAGTACTTC. The encoded protein is CAWTKTGDVYEQYF.

The rearrangement uses TRBV28 and TRBJ2-7; D gene unclear. From germline, CDR1 is MDHEN and CDR2 SYDVKM. This CDR3 comprises 14 residues. Trimming cost V 8 bases and J 2 bases, with 16 bases left between them. CDR3: CASGRVGSTYEQYF. CDR3 bases: TGTGCCAGCGGTCGTGTCGGGTCGACCTACGAGCAGTACTTC.

This chain connects TRBV5-4 to TRBJ1-1, with D perhaps TRBD1 (6 bases). The CDR3 is 14 amino acids. V was cut by 0 bases and J by 2 bases, with 8 bases left in between. Germline V lookup: CDR1 SGHNT, CDR2 YYREEE (reference sequence). This chain's CDR3 is CASSLGTANTEAFF. DNA of the CDR3: TGTGCCAGCAGCTTGGGGACAGCCAACACTGAAGCTTTCTTT.

The rearrangement uses TRBV7-2 and TRBJ1-1, with 10 nucleotides matching TRBD1. Germline CDR1 reads SGHTA; CDR2 reads FQGNSA. This CDR3 is 13 amino acids long. The junction had 0 bases not matched to a gene; V was cut back by 4 bases and J by 4 bases. CDR3 loop: CASSWDRGTEAFF. The CDR3 nucleotides read TGTGCCAGCAGCTGGGACAGGGGCACTGAAGCTTTCTTT. Full variable domain (rest looked up from reference TRBV7-2 and TRBJ1-1): GAGVSQSPSNKVTEKGKDVELRCDPISGHTALYWYRQSLGQGLEFLIYFQGNSAPDKSGLPSDRFSAERTGGSVSTLTIQRTQQEDSAVYLCASSWDRGTEAFFGQGTRLTVV.

The chain has TRBV21-1 and TRBJ1-2. TRBV21-1 is a recognized pseudogene. This CDR3 region has 14 residues. The chain's CDR3 is CASTSAAGNYGYTF. CDR3 nucleotide sequence: TGTGCCAGCACCTCAGCGGCAGGCAACTATGGCTACACCTTC.

Worth noting for this clone: The sample has other DNA sequences that encode this CDR3 too. V is TRBV3-1 (or the pseudogene TRBV3-2) and J is TRBJ2-3; D is uncertain. This CDR3 comprises 14 residues. The germline gives CDR1 LGHDT, CDR2 YNNKEL (reference sequence). V shed 0 bases and J shed 0 bases, with 4 bases lying between them. CDR3 coding DNA: TGTGCCAGCAGCCAAGACACTAGCACAGATACGCAGTATTTT. Its protein is CASSQDTSTDTQYF.

This clone was observed a single time. The rearrangement joins TRBV4-1 to TRBJ1-5, with TRBD1 as a possible D gene (5 bases). Germline CDR1 MGHRA, CDR2 YSYEKL. V was pared by 0 bases and J by 5 bases, with 8 bases between. The CDR3 has 14 residues. CDR3 residues: CASSQDGADQPQHF. CDR3 nucleotides: TGCGCCAGCAGCCAAGATGGGGCGGATCAGCCCCAGCATTTT.

The V call is TRBV5-1, the J call TRBJ1-1, with 10 bases lining up with TRBD1. The CDR3 spans 14 residues. Germline CDR1 is SGHRS and CDR2 is YFSETQ. J lost 3 bases, V lost 3 bases, and 2 bases had no gene match. CDR3 sequence (DNA): TGCGCCAGCAGCTCCGGACAGGGGGACACTGAAGCTTTCTTT. It specifies CASSSGQGDTEAFF.

The CDR3 sequence is CASSMSPEPYEQYF. CDR3 DNA sequence: TGTGCCAGCAGCATGTCACCCGAGCCCTACGAGCAGTACTTC. The J gene is TRBJ2-7, the V gene TRBV21-1; the table's D call of TRBD2 was not tested on the DNA. TRBV21-1 counts as a pseudogene. CDR3 length equals 14 residues.